The 5 T cell receptor beta chains below were found in one sample sequenced in a study of blood T cell repertoires in COVID-19. Method: immunoSEQ multiplex PCR; TCRdb's copy keeps in-frame clones and lacks some. The sample lists approximately 230,000 clones, about 91% seen once, with around 6.3% in the top ten. Sequencing was carried out using peripheral blood. Every receptor here comes from a woman aged 25 to 45 with COVID-19, enrolled during active disease.

This chain uses TRBV5-1 with TRBJ2-3; a weak D match, TRBD1 (6 bases). V was cut by 3 bases and J by 0 bases, with 8 bases left in between. The CDR3 has 14 residues. Germline-derived CDR1 and CDR2 are SGHRS and YFSETQ. The CDR3 loop reads CASSSGHSTDTQYF. CDR3 nucleotides: TGCGCCAGCAGCTCGGGACATAGCACAGATACGCAGTATTTT.

The chain is built from TRBV5-1 and TRBJ2-7, with 13 positions matching TRBD2. The CDR3 length is 15 residues. CDR1 is SGHRS and CDR2 is YFSETQ in the germline V gene. V was pared by 0 bases and J by 6 bases, with 3 bases of the junction left unmatched. The CDR3 here is CASSLGGTSGAEQYF. In DNA, the CDR3 is TGCGCCAGCAGCTTGGGGGGGACTAGCGGGGCCGAGCAGTACTTC. The full variable domain, completed using reference TRBV5-1 and TRBJ2-7, is KAGVTQTPRYLIKTRGQQVTLSCSPISGHRSVSWYQQTPGQGLQFLFEYFSETQRNKGNFPGRFSGRQFSNSRSEMNVSTLELGDSALYLCASSLGGTSGAEQYFGPGTRLTVT.

The chain joins TRBV4-1 to TRBJ1-2, with 7 bases identical to TRBD1. This CDR3 has 18 residues. The trim removed 0 bases at V and 2 bases at J, leaving 12 bases unmatched. CDR1 is MGHRA, CDR2 YSYEKL, per germline. CDR3 region: CASSQDIGRHRGNYGYTF. The CDR3 DNA reads TGCGCCAGCAGCCAAGATATCGGTAGGCACAGGGGCAACTATGGCTACACCTTC.

This chain joins TRBV29-1 and TRBJ2-2, with 10 nucleotides matching TRBD1. V lost 1 base, J lost 5 bases, and 4 bases stayed unmatched. In germline, CDR1 is SQVTM, CDR2 ANQGSEA. CDR3 length equals 15 residues. The CDR3 reads CSVEGTGGRTGELFF. The CDR3 DNA reads TGCAGCGTTGAAGGGACAGGGGGTCGGACCGGGGAGCTGTTTTTT.

This chain joins TRBV7-9 and TRBJ2-1; D possibly corresponds to TRBD2 (6 bases). The germline V and J ends were trimmed by 4 bases and 15 bases, with 16 bases remaining between them. The CDR3 is 12 residues long. Germline V CDR1 and CDR2: SEHNR, FQNEAQ (reference sequence). The CDR3 DNA is TGTGCCAGCAGCTCAGAGGGACTGCCTTTGTTCTTC. This encodes CASSSEGLPLFF. The whole variable domain, filled in from reference TRBV7-9 and TRBJ2-1, reads DTGVSQNPRHKITKRGQNVTFRCDPISEHNRLYWYRQTLGQGPEFLTYFQNEAQLEKSRLLSDRFSAERPKGSFSTLEIQRTEQGDSAMYLCASSSEGLPLFFGPGTRLTVL.